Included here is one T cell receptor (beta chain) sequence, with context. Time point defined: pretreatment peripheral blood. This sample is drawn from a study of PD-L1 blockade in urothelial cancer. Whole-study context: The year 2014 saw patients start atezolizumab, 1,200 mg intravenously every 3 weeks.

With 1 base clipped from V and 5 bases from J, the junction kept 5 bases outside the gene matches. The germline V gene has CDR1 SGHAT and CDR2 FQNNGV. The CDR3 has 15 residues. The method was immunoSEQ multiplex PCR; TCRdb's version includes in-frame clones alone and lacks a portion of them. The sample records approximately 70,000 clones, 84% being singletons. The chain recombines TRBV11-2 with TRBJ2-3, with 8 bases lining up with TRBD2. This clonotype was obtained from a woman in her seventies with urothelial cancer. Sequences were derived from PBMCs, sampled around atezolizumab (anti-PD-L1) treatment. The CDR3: CASSLAGGPEDTQYF. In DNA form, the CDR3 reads TGTGCCAGCAGCTTAGCGGGGGGGCCTGAAGATACGCAGTATTTT.